This T cell receptor beta chain was identified in a study of T cell responses to AZD1222 COVID-19 vaccine. Study observations and caveats: It should be noted that donors were predominantly white British and more often female, and clonal diversity was possibly underestimated. Among vaccine-associated CD4 TCRs, coverage spanned spike, with dominance at 160-218 and 743-854.

The table lists this clone with a few counts. Its antigen is still unknown. CDR3 length equals 15 residues. CDR1 is SGHAT, CDR2 FQNNGV, per germline. V trimming: 3 bases; J trimming: 3 bases; junction bases outside the gene matches: 7. Assay: immunoSEQ multiplex PCR; the TCRdb copy retains only in-frame clones and omits some. The sample includes 120,000 to 150,000 clones, around 90% seen only once; the top ten take 2.9%. The source is an adult in good health. The input for sequencing was peripheral blood, taken on day 0 of AZD1222 vaccination. The V call is TRBV11-2, the J call TRBJ2-5; 7 positions match TRBD1. The CDR3 DNA reads TGTGCCAGCAGCTTCCTCCGGGACAGCAAAGAGACCCAGTACTTC. Protein sequence: CASSFLRDSKETQYF.